The 22 T cell receptor beta chains presented below share a single source sample, sequenced in a study of blood T cell repertoires in COVID-19. Generated by immunoSEQ multiplex PCR, the TCRdb table keeps only in-frame clones and is missing some. The table has around 75,000 clones, around 90% seen once. Input material: peripheral blood. The source is a human donor in a cohort sampled during active COVID-19.

The chain combines TRBV6-2 or TRBV6-3 with TRBJ1-5; 9 nucleotides agree with TRBD1. The germline V gene has CDR1 MNHEY and CDR2 SVGEGT. The V and J ends lost 2 bases and 7 bases, in that order; junction bases with no gene match: 12. The length of the CDR3 is 17 residues. In DNA, the CDR3 is TGTGCCAGCAGTTACGCCAGGGGGACAGGGATGGAACAGCCCCAGCATTTT. It translates to CASSYARGTGMEQPQHF.

The J gene is TRBJ2-2, the V gene TRBV4-2, with 10 bases identical to TRBD2. Unmatched junction bases numbered 17, after V lost 3 bases and J lost 7 bases. The CDR3 loop spans 19 amino acids. CDR1 and CDR2 from the germline V gene are LGHNA and YNFKEQ. The CDR3 region is CASSQFLGTGTSEGGELFF. The DNA of the CDR3 is TGTGCCAGCAGCCAGTTTTTAGGGACCGGGACTAGCGAGGGCGGGGAGCTGTTTTTT.

This clone was observed a single time. The rearrangement links TRBV7-8 to TRBJ1-5, with D tentatively TRBD1 (6 bases). This CDR3 comprises 15 residues. Germline lookup yields CDR1 SGHVS and CDR2 FQNEAQ. Trimming cost V 1 base and J 4 bases, with 11 bases left between them. The CDR3 here is CASSLEQGLNQPQHF. DNA of the CDR3: TGTGCCAGCAGCTTAGAACAGGGATTGAATCAGCCCCAGCATTTT.

The rearrangement joins TRBV4-2 to TRBJ2-5; TRBD2 aligns across 11 bases. The CDR3 loop spans 15 amino acids. The J segment lost 2 bases and the V segment lost 6 bases, leaving 5 bases of the junction unmatched. Germline lookup yields CDR1 LGHNA and CDR2 YNFKEQ. CDR3 nucleotides: TGTGCCAGCAGAGGACTAGCGGGCGTTCAAGAGACCCAGTACTTC. Its translation is CASRGLAGVQETQYF.

The V and J genes are TRBV19 and TRBJ2-3, with TRBD2 matching over 12 bases. V shed 5 bases and J 6 bases; nucleotides not matched to a gene: 9. From germline, CDR1 is LNHDA and CDR2 SQIVND (reference sequence). CDR3 size: 16 residues. The CDR3 reads CASSLRLAGEVDTQYF. In DNA form, the CDR3 reads TGTGCCAGTAGTTTACGACTAGCGGGAGAAGTGGATACGCAGTATTTT.

V is TRBV6-4 and J is TRBJ2-3, with TRBD2 matching 14 bases. The CDR3 is made up of 16 amino acids. Germline V gives CDR1 MRHNA, CDR2 SNTAGT. The V gene end was trimmed by 2 bases and the J gene end by 6 bases; junction bases not matched to a gene: 4. The CDR3, as DNA: TGTGCCAGCAGTGACAAGGGGACTAGCGGGAGTGATACGCAGTATTTT. Its translation: CASSDKGTSGSDTQYF.

The V call is TRBV11-2, the J call TRBJ2-2, with a possible D match to TRBD2 (6 bases). V shed 0 bases and J shed 6 bases, with 11 bases lying between them. This CDR3 region has 15 residues. The V gene's germline CDR1 is SGHAT and CDR2 FQNNGV. As DNA, the CDR3 is TGTGCCAGCAGCTTAGAAGTATGGGGGGCCGGGGAGCTGTTTTTT. It specifies CASSLEVWGAGELFF.

CDR3 sequence reads: CASSHGLAGGSGELFF. The CDR3 coding sequence is TGTGCCAGCAGCCACGGACTAGCGGGAGGGTCCGGGGAGCTGTTTTTT. The chain carries TRBV3-1 (or the pseudogene TRBV3-2) and TRBJ2-2; 15 bases are a match to TRBD2. The J segment lost 6 bases and the V segment lost 3 bases, leaving 2 bases of the junction unmatched. The CDR3 covers 16 residues. Germline CDR1 LGHDT, CDR2 YNNKEL (reference sequence).

The chain uses TRBV6-6 and TRBJ2-5, with 9 bases fitting TRBD1. This CDR3 is built from 13 residues. The ends lost 7 bases at V and 4 bases at J; junction bases unmatched: 4. Germline V gene data show CDR1 as MNHNY and CDR2 as SVGAGI (reference sequence). Here the CDR3 DNA reads TGTGCCAGCAAAGAGACAGGGGGAGAGACCCAGTACTTC. Translated: CASKETGGETQYF.

The rearrangement joins TRBV2 to TRBJ2-3; D uncertain. CDR1 and CDR2 (germline): SNHLY, FYNNEI. CDR3 length: 13 amino acids. The germline V and J ends were trimmed by 3 bases and 2 bases, with 6 bases remaining between them. The CDR3 nucleotides are TGTGCCAGCAGTGACAAATCCACAGATACGCAGTATTTT. Translated, it gives CASSDKSTDTQYF.

This chain uses TRBV19 with TRBJ2-2; TRBD1 matches 8 bases. The J segment lost 7 bases and the V segment lost 6 bases, leaving 13 bases of the junction unmatched. This CDR3 comprises 16 residues. Looked up from germline, CDR1 is LNHDA and CDR2 is SQIVND (reference sequence). This CDR3 is CASREEGRGRIGELFF. The DNA for the CDR3 is TGTGCCAGTAGGGAGGAGGGCAGGGGGCGTATCGGGGAGCTGTTTTTT.

This chain joins TRBV7-2 and TRBJ2-7; D perhaps matches TRBD1 (6 bases). Germline V CDR1 and CDR2: SGHTA, FQGNSA. With 3 bases removed from V and 7 bases from J, the gap between germline ends came to 13 bases. This CDR3 contains 13 residues. CDR3 coding DNA: TGTGCCAGCAGCTTCGGGCCCACAGGGGAGCAGTACGTC. Its translation: CASSFGPTGEQYV.

V is TRBV10-1 and J is TRBJ2-1; maybe TRBD1 (7 bases). Trimming left V 6 bases short and J 2 bases short, with 14 bases between. This CDR3 region has 15 residues. The germline V gene has CDR1 WNHNN and CDR2 SYGVQD (reference sequence). CDR3 amino acids: CASSGGRGTYNEQFF. The CDR3 nucleotides are TGCGCCAGCAGCGGGGGCAGGGGGACCTACAATGAGCAGTTCTTC.

This clone was seen more than once but under ten times. This chain connects TRBV18 to TRBJ1-5, with D unclear. The CDR3 is 14 residues long. Germline V gene data show CDR1 as KGHSH and CDR2 as LQKENI. Between the trimmed V and J ends, which lost 6 bases and 8 bases, there was a span of 17 bases. CDR3 DNA sequence: TGTGCCAGCTCTCGGGGAGAGACCATAAAGCCCCAGCATTTT. It translates to CASSRGETIKPQHF.

This chain's CDR3 is CASSLSAGTDYNEQFF. The CDR3 DNA sequence: TGTGCCAGCAGTTTATCGGCGGGGACGGACTACAATGAGCAGTTCTTC. This sequence joins TRBV27 and TRBJ2-1, with D possibly matching TRBD2 (6 bases). V was pared by 0 bases and J by 3 bases, with 12 bases between. CDR1 is MNHEY, CDR2 SMNVEV, per germline (reference sequence). This CDR3 is built from 16 residues.

The chain links TRBV5-5 to TRBJ2-2, with 7 bases matching TRBD2. The germline CDR1 and CDR2 sequences are SGHKS and YYEKEE (reference sequence). J was trimmed by 4 bases and V by 4 bases; bases with no gene match: 13. The CDR3 is 17 amino acids. The CDR3 sequence is CASSRTQTSTGTGELFF. CDR3 nucleotides: TGTGCCAGCAGCCGAACGCAGACTAGCACGGGCACCGGGGAGCTGTTTTTT.

This chain connects TRBV11-2 to TRBJ2-7; possibly TRBD1 for D (6 bases). The CDR3 runs to 13 residues. Trimming took off 6 bases at V and 2 bases at J, with 11 bases between the two ends. The germline V gene encodes CDR1 SGHAT and CDR2 FQNNGV. The CDR3 is CASRLQGPYEQYF. The CDR3 region has the DNA TGTGCCAGCAGATTACAGGGTCCCTACGAGCAGTACTTC.

The chain uses TRBV28 and TRBJ2-3; 13 bases line up with TRBD2. J lost 4 bases, V lost 3 bases, and 13 bases had no gene match. Germline assignment: CDR1 MDHEN and CDR2 SYDVKM. CDR3 length: 19 amino acids. The CDR3 loop is CASSFTVGLAGVIADTQYF. CDR3 in DNA: TGTGCCAGCAGTTTCACCGTTGGACTAGCGGGAGTTATCGCAGATACGCAGTATTTT.

The V gene is TRBV5-1, the J gene TRBJ2-7; unclear D gene. The CDR3 has 11 amino acids. Trimming pared 4 bases from V and 4 bases from J, leaving 6 bases between. The V gene's germline CDR1 is SGHRS and CDR2 YFSETQ. CDR3 sequence: CASSGVYEQYF. The CDR3 DNA reads as TGCGCCAGCAGCGGAGTTTACGAGCAGTACTTC.

V is TRBV12-3 or TRBV12-4 and J is TRBJ1-1; D might be TRBD1 (5 bases). V was cut by 4 bases and J by 5 bases, with 11 bases left in between. The CDR3 is 13 residues long. The CDR3 loop reads CASSSTEKTEAFF. The CDR3 nucleotides read TGTGCCAGCAGTTCGACAGAAAAGACTGAAGCTTTCTTT.

The chain has TRBV11-2 and TRBJ2-3; D is unclear. Germline loops: CDR1 SGHAT, CDR2 FQNNGV. V lost 2 bases, J lost 6 bases, and 9 bases lay in between. This CDR3 comprises 13 residues. The CDR3 nucleotides are TGTGCCAGCAGCTTAAATAATGGCGATACGCAGTATTTT. It encodes CASSLNNGDTQYF.

J is TRBJ1-2 and V is TRBV20-1, with 8 bases identical to TRBD1. Unmatched junction bases numbered 5, after V lost 3 bases and J lost 8 bases. This CDR3 is 12 amino acids long. Looked up from germline, CDR1 is DFQATT and CDR2 is SNEGSKA (reference sequence). The CDR3 here is CSASIQGDGYTF. CDR3 bases: TGCAGTGCTAGTATACAGGGGGACGGCTACACCTTC.